The present entry profiles one T cell receptor (beta chain) with its context. The antigen is undetermined. A read error is possible here, since a much larger clone lies one base away. This is likely a read error, given that the CDR3 carries no conserved phenylalanine or tryptophan at its end. These data belong to a study of regulatory T cells in long-lasting Graves disease. Broader study findings: Persistent disease favored TRBV28, TRBJ1-2 and TRBJ2-5.

Relying on iRepertoire HTBI primers and Arm-PCR of CDR3 regions, the team built TCR beta libraries. MiXCR, run by TCRdb on the multiplex PCR reads, gives a single entry per CDR3 protein. In the table there are approximately 440,000 distinct CDR3 sequences, around 20% of which are singletons. CDR3 size: 14 residues. Germline loops: CDR1 PRHDT, CDR2 FYEKMQ (reference sequence). Deletions cut 3 bases from V and 8 bases from J, with 16 bases between. The time point: persistent/refractory GD, antithyroid drugs over 5 years with positive TRAb. The TCR library was made from RNA extracted from PBMCs. The sequence was collected from a female donor with Graves disease. The starting material was peripheral blood mononuclear cells (PBMCs), obtained when the disease was refractory, from a patient treated with antithyroid drugs. The genes are TRBV13 and TRBJ1-1; tentative D call: TRBD1 (6 bases). This chain's CDR3 is CASSLRLRQVEAFS. The CDR3 bases are TGTGCCAGCAGCTTGAGATTAAGACAGGTCGAAGCTTTCTCT.